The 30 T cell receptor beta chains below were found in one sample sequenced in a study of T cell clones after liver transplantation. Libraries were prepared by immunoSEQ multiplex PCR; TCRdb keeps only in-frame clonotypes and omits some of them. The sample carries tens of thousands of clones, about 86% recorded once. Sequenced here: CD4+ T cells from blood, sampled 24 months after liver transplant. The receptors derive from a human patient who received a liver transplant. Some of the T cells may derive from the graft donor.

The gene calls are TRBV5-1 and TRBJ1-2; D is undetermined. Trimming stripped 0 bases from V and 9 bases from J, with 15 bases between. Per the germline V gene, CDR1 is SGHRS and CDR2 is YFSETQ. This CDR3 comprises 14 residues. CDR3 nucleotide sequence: TGCGCCAGCAGCTTGGAGCGGCCCTGGGGAAGCTACACCTTC. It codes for CASSLERPWGSYTF.

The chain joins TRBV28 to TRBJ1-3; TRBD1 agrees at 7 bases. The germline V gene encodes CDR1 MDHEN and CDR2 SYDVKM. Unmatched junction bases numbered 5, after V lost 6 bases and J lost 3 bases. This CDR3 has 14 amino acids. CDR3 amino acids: CASRAGGSGNTIYF. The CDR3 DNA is TGTGCCAGCAGGGCAGGGGGAAGTGGAAACACCATATATTTT.

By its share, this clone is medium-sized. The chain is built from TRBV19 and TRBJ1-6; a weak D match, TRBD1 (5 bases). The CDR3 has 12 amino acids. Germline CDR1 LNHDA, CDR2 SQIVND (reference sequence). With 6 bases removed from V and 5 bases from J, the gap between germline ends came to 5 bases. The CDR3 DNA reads TGTGCCAGTAGCAGGGATAATTCACCCCTCCACTTT. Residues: CASSRDNSPLHF.

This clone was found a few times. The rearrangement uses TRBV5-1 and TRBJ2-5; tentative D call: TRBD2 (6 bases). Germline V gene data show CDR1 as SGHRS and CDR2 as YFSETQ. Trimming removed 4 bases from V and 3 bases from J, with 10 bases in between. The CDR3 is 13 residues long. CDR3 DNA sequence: TGCGCCAGCAGCACCTTAGCGGAAGAGACCCAGTACTTC. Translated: CASSTLAEETQYF.

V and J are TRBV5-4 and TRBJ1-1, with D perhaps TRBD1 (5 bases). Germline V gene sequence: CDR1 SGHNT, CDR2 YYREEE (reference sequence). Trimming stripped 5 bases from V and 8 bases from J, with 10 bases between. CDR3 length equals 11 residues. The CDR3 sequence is CASRGTEEAFF. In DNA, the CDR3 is TGTGCCAGCAGGGGGACTGAAGAAGCTTTCTTT.

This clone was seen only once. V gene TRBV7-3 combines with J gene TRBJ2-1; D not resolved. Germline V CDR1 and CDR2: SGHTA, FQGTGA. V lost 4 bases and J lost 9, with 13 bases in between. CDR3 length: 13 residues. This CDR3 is CASSSSLGREQFF. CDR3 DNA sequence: TGTGCCAGCAGCTCATCTCTCGGGCGTGAGCAGTTCTTC. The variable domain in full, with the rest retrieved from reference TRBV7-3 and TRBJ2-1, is GAGVSQTPSNKVTEKGKYVELRCDPISGHTALYWYRQSLGQGPEFLIYFQGTGAADDSGLPNDRFFAVRPEGSVSTLKIQRTERGDSAVYLCASSSSLGREQFFGPGTRLTVL.

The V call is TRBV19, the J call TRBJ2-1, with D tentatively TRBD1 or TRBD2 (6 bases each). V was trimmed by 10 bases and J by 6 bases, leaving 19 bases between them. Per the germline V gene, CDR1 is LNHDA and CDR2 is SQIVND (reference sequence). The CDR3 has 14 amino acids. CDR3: CATKTGAGSNEQFF. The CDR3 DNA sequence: TGTGCCACCAAAACGGGGGCGGGAAGCAATGAGCAGTTCTTC.

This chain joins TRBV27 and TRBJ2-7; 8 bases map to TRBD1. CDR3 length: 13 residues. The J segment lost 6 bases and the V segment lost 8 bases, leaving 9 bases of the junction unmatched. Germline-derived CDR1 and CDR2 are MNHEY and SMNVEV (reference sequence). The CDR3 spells CASHGTGLGEQYF. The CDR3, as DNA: TGTGCCAGCCACGGGACAGGCCTTGGCGAGCAGTACTTC.

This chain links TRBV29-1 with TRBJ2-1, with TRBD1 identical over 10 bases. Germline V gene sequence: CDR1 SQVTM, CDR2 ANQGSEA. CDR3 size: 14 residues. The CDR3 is CSAGQGGSYNEQFF. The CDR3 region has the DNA TGCAGTGCCGGACAGGGGGGTTCCTACAATGAGCAGTTCTTC.

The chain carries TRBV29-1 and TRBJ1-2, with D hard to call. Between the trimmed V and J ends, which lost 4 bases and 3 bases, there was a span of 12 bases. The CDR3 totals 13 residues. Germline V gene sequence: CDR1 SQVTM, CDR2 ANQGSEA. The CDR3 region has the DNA TGCAGCGTTGGGACGGCTTTGGACTATGGCTACACCTTC. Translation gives CSVGTALDYGYTF.

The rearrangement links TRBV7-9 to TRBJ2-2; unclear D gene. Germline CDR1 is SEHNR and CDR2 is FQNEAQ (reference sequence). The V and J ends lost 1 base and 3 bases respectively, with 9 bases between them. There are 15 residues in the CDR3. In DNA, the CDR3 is TGTGCCAGCAGCTTAGTTTTTGGGGACACCGGGGAGCTGTTTTTT. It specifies CASSLVFGDTGELFF.

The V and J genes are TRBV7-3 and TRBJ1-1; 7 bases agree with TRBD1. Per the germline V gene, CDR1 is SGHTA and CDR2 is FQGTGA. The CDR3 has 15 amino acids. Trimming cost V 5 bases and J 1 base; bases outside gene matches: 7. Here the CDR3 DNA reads TGTGCCAGCAGCAAACAGGGGCAGAAGAACACTGAAGCTTTCTTT. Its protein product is CASSKQGQKNTEAFF.

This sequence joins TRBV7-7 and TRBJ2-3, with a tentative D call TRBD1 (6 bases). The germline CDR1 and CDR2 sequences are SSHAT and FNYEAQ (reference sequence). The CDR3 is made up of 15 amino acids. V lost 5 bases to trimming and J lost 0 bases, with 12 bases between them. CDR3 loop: CASSLVGGSTDTQYF. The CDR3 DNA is TGTGCCAGCAGCCTAGTAGGGGGAAGCACAGATACGCAGTATTTT. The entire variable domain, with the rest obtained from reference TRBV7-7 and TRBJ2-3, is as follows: GAGVSQSPRYKVTKRGQDVTLRCDPISSHATLYWYQQALGQGPEFLTYFNYEAQPDKSGLPSDRFSAERPEGSISTLTIQRTEQRDSAMYRCASSLVGGSTDTQYFGPGTRLTVL.

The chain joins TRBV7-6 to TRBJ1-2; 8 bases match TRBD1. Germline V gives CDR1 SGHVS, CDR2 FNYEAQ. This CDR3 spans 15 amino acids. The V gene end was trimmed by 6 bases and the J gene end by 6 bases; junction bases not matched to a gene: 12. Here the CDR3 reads CASSLQGASWDGYTF. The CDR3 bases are TGTGCCAGCAGTTTGCAGGGGGCCTCCTGGGATGGCTACACCTTC.

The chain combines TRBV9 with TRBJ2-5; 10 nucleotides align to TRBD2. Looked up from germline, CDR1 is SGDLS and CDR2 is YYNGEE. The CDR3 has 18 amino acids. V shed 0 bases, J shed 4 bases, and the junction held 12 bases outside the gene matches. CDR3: CASSVGWKRGGRGETQYF. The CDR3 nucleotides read TGTGCCAGCAGCGTAGGATGGAAGCGGGGGGGCCGCGGAGAGACCCAGTACTTC.

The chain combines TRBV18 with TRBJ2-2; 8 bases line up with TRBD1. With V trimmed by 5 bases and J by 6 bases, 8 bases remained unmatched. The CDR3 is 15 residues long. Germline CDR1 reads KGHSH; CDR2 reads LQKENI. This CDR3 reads CASSSRTGHPGELFF. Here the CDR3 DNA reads TGTGCCAGCTCATCCCGGACAGGGCATCCCGGGGAGCTGTTTTTT.

CDR3: CASSLYGRGSTDTQYF. CDR3 nucleotides: TGTGCCAGCAGTTTATATGGGCGGGGGAGCACAGATACGCAGTATTTT. The chain recombines TRBV28 with TRBJ2-3, with TRBD2 identical over 7 bases. The CDR3 contains 16 residues. The germline V gene encodes CDR1 MDHEN and CDR2 SYDVKM. The junction had 4 bases not matched to a gene; V was cut back by 1 base and J by 0 bases.

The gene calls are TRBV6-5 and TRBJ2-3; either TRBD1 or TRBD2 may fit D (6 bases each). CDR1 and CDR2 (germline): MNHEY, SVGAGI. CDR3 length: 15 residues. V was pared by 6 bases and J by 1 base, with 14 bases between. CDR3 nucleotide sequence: TGTGCCAGCAGCCGGGGAGGACAGCGCACAGATACGCAGTATTTT. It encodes CASSRGGQRTDTQYF.

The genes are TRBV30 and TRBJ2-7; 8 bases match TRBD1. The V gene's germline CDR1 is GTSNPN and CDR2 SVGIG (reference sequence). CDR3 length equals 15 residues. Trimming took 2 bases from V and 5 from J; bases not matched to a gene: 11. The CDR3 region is CAWSIRTGIRDEQYF. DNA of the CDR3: TGTGCCTGGAGTATTCGGACAGGGATTCGAGACGAGCAGTACTTC.

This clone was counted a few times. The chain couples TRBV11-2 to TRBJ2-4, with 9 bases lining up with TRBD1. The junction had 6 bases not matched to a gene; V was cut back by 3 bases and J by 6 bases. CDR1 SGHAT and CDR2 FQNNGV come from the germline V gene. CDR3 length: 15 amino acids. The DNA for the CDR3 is TGTGCCAGCAGCTTGGGACAGGGTATAATAAACATTCAGTACTTC. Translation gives CASSLGQGIINIQYF.

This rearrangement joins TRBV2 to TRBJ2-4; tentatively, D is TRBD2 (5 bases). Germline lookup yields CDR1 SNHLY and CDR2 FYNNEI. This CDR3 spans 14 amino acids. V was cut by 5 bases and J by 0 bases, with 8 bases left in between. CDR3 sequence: CASSTGLAKNIQYF. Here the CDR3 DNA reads TGTGCCAGCAGTACGGGGTTAGCCAAAAACATTCAGTACTTC.

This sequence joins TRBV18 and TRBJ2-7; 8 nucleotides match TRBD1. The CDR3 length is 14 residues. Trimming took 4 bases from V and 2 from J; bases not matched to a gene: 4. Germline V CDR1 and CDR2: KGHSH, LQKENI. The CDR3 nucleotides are TGTGCCAGCTCACGCAGGGGGCCCCCCTACGAGCAGTACTTC. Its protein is CASSRRGPPYEQYF.

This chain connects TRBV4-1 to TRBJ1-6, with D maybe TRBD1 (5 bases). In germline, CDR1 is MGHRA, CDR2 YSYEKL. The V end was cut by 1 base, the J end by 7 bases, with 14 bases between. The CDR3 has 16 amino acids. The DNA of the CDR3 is TGCGCCAGCAGCCAAGCCGGGGGTGGCTACAATTCACCCCTCCACTTT. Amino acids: CASSQAGGGYNSPLHF.

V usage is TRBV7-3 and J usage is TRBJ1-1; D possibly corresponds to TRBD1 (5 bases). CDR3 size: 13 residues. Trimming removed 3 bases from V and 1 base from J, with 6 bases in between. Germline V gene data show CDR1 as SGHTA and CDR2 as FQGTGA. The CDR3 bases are TGTGCCAGCAGCTTTAGGGGGAACACTGAAGCTTTCTTT. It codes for CASSFRGNTEAFF.

For the CDR3, the DNA is TGTGCCAGCAGCACCAGACAGAACCGCTTCACAGATACGCAGTATTTT. Protein sequence: CASSTRQNRFTDTQYF. The chain couples TRBV7-2 to TRBJ2-3, with a weak D call TRBD1 (5 bases). CDR3 length: 16 residues. The ends were cut back, 5 bases at V and 2 bases at J, with 17 bases in the middle. CDR1 is SGHTA, CDR2 FQGNSA, per germline.

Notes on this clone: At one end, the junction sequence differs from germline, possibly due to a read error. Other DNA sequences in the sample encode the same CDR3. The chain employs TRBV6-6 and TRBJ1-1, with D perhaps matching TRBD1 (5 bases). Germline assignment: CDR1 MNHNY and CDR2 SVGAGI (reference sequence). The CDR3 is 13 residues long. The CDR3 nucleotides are TGTGCCACCCTCGGGACTTTGAAAACTGAAGCTTTCTTT. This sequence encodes CATLGTLKTEAFF.

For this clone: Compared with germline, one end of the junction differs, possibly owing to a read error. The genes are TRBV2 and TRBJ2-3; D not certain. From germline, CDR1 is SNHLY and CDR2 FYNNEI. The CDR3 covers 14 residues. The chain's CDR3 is CASREGTSTDTQYF. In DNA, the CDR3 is TGTGCCAGCAGAGAAGGCACTAGCACAGATACGCAGTATTTT.

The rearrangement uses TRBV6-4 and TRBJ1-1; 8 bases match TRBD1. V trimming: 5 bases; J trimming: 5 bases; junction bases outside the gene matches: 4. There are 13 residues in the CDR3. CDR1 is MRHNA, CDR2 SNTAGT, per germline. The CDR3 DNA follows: TGTGCCAGCAGTTTCGACAGGGGTACTGAAGCTTTCTTT. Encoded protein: CASSFDRGTEAFF.

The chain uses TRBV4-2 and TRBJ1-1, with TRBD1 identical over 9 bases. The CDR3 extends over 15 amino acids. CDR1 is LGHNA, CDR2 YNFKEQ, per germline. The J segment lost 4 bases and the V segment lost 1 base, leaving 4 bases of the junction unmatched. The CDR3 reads CASSQGGQGFTEAFF. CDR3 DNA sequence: TGTGCCAGCAGCCAAGGGGGACAGGGATTCACTGAAGCTTTCTTT.

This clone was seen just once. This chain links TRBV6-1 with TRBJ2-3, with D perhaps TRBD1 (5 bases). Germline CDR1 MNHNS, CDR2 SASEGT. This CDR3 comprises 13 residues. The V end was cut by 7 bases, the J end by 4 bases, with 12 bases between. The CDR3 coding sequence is TGTGCCAGCACGATGTCAGGGCCAGATACGCAGTATTTT. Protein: CASTMSGPDTQYF.